What follows describes a single TCR beta chain. Its specific antigen is unknown. Base qualities are not provided; no much larger clone lies one nucleotide away. This sample stems from a study of T cell responses to AZD1222 COVID-19 vaccine (dated by TCRdb to the early 2020s). For the study in its entirety: AZD1222 recipients with second doses at about 4 weeks or about 12 weeks were pooled, because spike-specific TCR depth and breadth did not differ between schedules. A total of 240 or so trial participants underwent TCR sequencing, of whom more than 200 had received two doses of AZD1222 and 26 had received two doses of the MenACWY control vaccine. Enrollment into the trials was organized by age into subgroups of 18-55, 56-69 and 70-plus years, and those subgroups contained roughly 150, 30 and 60 TCR-sequenced participants, respectively.

Between the V and J ends, shortened by 0 bases and 2 bases respectively, the junction contains 11 bases. The CDR3 numbers 15 residues from cysteine through phenylalanine. The read is trimmed to its CDR3 DNA, 45 bases read in frame from base 1. The CDR1 and CDR2 encoded by the germline V gene are SGHRS and YFSETQ. On the study overall, not on this receptor specifically: Spike-specific TCR breadth and depth rose significantly after two AZD1222 doses compared with day 0 and with MenACWY recipients. Because no samples from the day 14 peak response were available, repertoires could be characterized only after the peak T cell response. Only five or six AZD1222 recipients were SARS-CoV-2 seropositive at baseline, limiting conclusions about previously exposed vaccinees. In the small 56-69-year group, the increase in depth fell short of significance, most likely because of low power. The whole spike protein was spanned by vaccine-associated CD4 TCRs, and dominant responses were seen in regions 160-218 and 743-854. Participants were mostly white British, with more females than males. The authors suggested clonal diversity may have been underestimated. Nearly half of unique spike-specific TCRs reportedly recognized epitopes outside regions mutated in the B.1.351 and B.1.1.7 variants.

The meaning of the sample's time point label: baseline before first vaccination. Vaccinee samples were obtained from the UK trials COV001 and COV002, which included a single-blind randomized controlled phase 2/3 trial of AZD1222 (ChAdOx1 nCoV-19) in healthy adults. Trial participant PBMC samples were collected at day 0 and day 28 after the second dose for TCRbeta chain sequencing. The CDR3 regions of human TCRbeta chains were analyzed by immunosequencing. In the source study's methods: TCRs in the repertoires were matched against a reference library of SARS-CoV-2-specific TCRs that had been generated with the MIRA antigen-specificity platform. Breadth was defined as the fraction of unique TCRs that were SARS-CoV-2-associated, and depth was defined as the fraction of total T cells that were SARS-CoV-2-associated. Using the MIRA data, each spike-specific TCR was mapped to the spike region that the TCR reacts to and placed in a CD4 or CD8 class. Log10-transformed breadth and depth values were compared by one-way ANOVA with Sidak's multiple comparisons tests. TCRdb stores this immuneACCESS table with in-frame sequences only. Part of the clones is absent; in the studies checked, under half of the shortfall reflects unresolved V genes, and no reason is known for the rest. V and J calls and clone size are given by that table; D and trimming were obtained from the DNA. The sample table records about 140,000 clones; more than 90% of these occur just once. The leading ten clones occupy 3% to 3.5% of the sample.

The sequences come from peripheral blood, collected on day 0 of AZD1222 vaccination. The receptor chain draws on TRBV5-1 and TRBJ2-5, with no confident D gene call. This sequence originates from an adult in good health. The encoded CDR3 is CASSLGRLRQETQYF. The nucleotide sequence is given as TGCGCCAGCAGCTTGGGTCGTCTTCGACAAGAGACCCAGTACTTC.